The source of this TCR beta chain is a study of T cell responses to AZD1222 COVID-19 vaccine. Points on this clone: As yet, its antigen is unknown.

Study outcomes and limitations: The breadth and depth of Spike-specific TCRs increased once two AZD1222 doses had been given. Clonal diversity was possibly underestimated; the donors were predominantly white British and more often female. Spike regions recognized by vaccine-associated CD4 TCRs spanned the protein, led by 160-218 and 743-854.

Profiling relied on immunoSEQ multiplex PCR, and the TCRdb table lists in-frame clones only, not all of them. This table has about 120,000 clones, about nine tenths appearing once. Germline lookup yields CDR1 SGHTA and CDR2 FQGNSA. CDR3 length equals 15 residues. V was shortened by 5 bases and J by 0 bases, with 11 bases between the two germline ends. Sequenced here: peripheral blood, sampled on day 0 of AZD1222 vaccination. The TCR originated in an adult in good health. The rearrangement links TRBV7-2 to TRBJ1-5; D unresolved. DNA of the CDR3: TGTGCCAGCAGCCGTGACTATTATAGCAATCAGCCCCAGCATTTT. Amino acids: CASSRDYYSNQPQHF.